This T cell receptor beta chain derives from a study of Graves' ophthalmopathy and Graves' hyperthyroidism. CDR3 length: 16 amino acids. The germline V and J ends were trimmed by 0 bases and 5 bases, with 15 bases remaining between them. From germline, CDR1 is SGHRS and CDR2 YFSETQ. A word on this clonotype: Its antigen is not known.

Over 18 months of follow-up, stable hyperthyroidism required that no ophthalmopathy appear. Patients in the hyperthyroidism group, adults aged 18 to 65, were newly diagnosed, under 2 months' duration. Transcripts of RNA were the source for amplifying TCR beta CDR3 regions. RT-PCR was first run with HTBI primers, then multiplex PCR in a second round. TCRdb passed the multiplex PCR reads through MiXCR, listing each CDR3 protein once. The sample gives about 400,000 distinct CDR3 sequences, approximately 15% of which show up once; around 7% is in the top ten. Study conclusions and caveats: The majority of expanded thyroid clonotypes above 0.001 frequency also occurred in blood.

The sample comprised peripheral blood. This receptor was identified in a woman aged 18-29 years with stable Graves' hyperthyroidism. V is TRBV5-1 and J is TRBJ1-5; TRBD1 is a possible D gene (5 bases). CDR3 nucleotides: TGCGCCAGCAGCTTGGGATTGCGGGGGGATGATCAGCCCCAGCATTTT. Residues: CASSLGLRGDDQPQHF.